The 19 T cell receptor beta chains in this list originate from one sample, sequenced in a study of blood T cells in healthy people across ages (dated by TCRdb to about 2015). The library was generated by 5' RACE. Reads for this sample came from an Illumina HiSeq 2500. A second PCR of about 7 to 12 cycles was run with a J-beta primer mix and a sample-barcoded 5' primer. TCRdb reworked the public reads: Q25 trimming with fastp, MiXCR clone assembly, productive beta chains retained. For every CDR3 protein sequence, its rows merge into one entry that carries the most common genes and DNA. This sample has hundreds of thousands of distinct CDR3 sequences in its table, and about 30% of those were observed once. The ten largest clones represent around 14% of the sample. The sequenced sample was blood. These receptors all stem from a woman aged 80 or over in good health.

This clonotype was counted many times. The chain uses TRBV6-5 and TRBJ1-2; unclear D gene. CDR3 length: 15 amino acids. Trimming cost V 0 bases and J 2 bases, with 10 bases left between them. The germline V gene has CDR1 MNHEY and CDR2 SVGAGI. CDR3 sequence: CASSYSITGNYGYTF. The CDR3 DNA reads TGTGCCAGCAGTTACTCGATTACTGGGAACTATGGCTACACCTTC.

Many counts were recorded for this clonotype. The chain has TRBV2 and TRBJ2-5; 10 bases agree with TRBD1. Germline CDR1 is SNHLY and CDR2 is FYNNEI. The CDR3 spans 14 residues. Unmatched junction bases numbered 8, after V lost 8 bases and J lost 5 bases. The CDR3 region is CASRDRGIQETQYF. CDR3 sequence (DNA): TGTGCCAGCCGGGACAGGGGCATTCAGGAGACCCAGTACTTC. Together with reference TRBV2 and TRBJ2-5, the CDR3 gives the full variable domain: EPEVTQTPSHQVTQMGQEVILRCVPISNHLYFYWYRQILGQKVEFLVSFYNNEISEKSEIFDDQFSVERPDGSNFTLKIRSTKLEDSAMYFCASRDRGIQETQYFGPGTRLLVL.

This clonotype was seen ten or more times. This chain joins TRBV20-1 and TRBJ2-7; weak D call: TRBD2 (7 bases). CDR1 is DFQATT, CDR2 SNEGSKA, per germline (reference sequence). This CDR3 comprises 18 residues. V shed 2 bases and J shed 0 bases, with 23 bases lying between them. The CDR3 nucleotides read TGCAGTGCTAGAAAGGGGGTTAGCGGGCCTGTCAGCTCCTACGAGCAGTACTTC. Translating it yields CSARKGVSGPVSSYEQYF.

This clonotype has just a few counts. The rearrangement links TRBV6-6 to TRBJ2-7; 7 nucleotides agree with TRBD1. Trimming at V came to 5 bases and at J to 1 base, leaving 8 bases not matched to a gene. Germline V gene data show CDR1 as MNHNY and CDR2 as SVGAGI (reference sequence). The CDR3 sequence is 15 residues long. CDR3 in DNA: TGTGCCAGCAGTATCGACAGGGATTGGTCCTACGAGCAGTACTTC. It specifies CASSIDRDWSYEQYF.

The chain combines TRBV7-2 with TRBJ2-7; tentatively, D is TRBD2 (6 bases). The CDR3 runs 12 residues. The V end was cut by 5 bases, the J end by 4 bases, with 9 bases between. The germline gives CDR1 SGHTA, CDR2 FQGNSA. Here the CDR3 DNA reads TGTGCCAGCAGCCATGGGACTTACGAGCAGTACTTC. Its protein product is CASSHGTYEQYF.

Points on this clonotype: Germline is not matched at one junction end, which may reflect a read error. The J gene is TRBJ2-2, the V gene TRBV6-6; D is perhaps TRBD1 or TRBD2 (6 bases each). Germline V gene data show CDR1 as MNHNY and CDR2 as SVGAGI (reference sequence). This CDR3 comprises 16 residues. The CDR3: CASIQRVRGATGGLFF. The CDR3 DNA follows: TGTGCCAGCATCCAAAGGGTCAGGGGTGCCACCGGGGGGCTGTTTTTT.

On this clonotype: Because it lacks the conserved phenylalanine or tryptophan at the end, this CDR3 is likely a read error. The V and J genes are TRBV4-1 and TRBJ1-6, with 8 bases matching TRBD1. V lost 8 bases and J lost 7; bases outside the gene matches: 13. The CDR3 totals 16 residues. The germline CDR1 and CDR2 sequences are MGHRA and YSYEKL. The CDR3 spells CASGKRQGAGNSPLHL. CDR3 sequence (DNA): TGCGCCAGCGGCAAGCGTCAGGGGGCCGGAAATTCACCCCTCCACTTG.

Worth noting for this clonotype: This clone may be a read error of a much larger clone one base away. V gene TRBV5-8 combines with J gene TRBJ2-7, with 9 bases lining up with TRBD1. The J segment lost 5 bases and the V segment lost 1 base, leaving 10 bases of the junction unmatched. The V gene's germline CDR1 is SGHTS and CDR2 YDEGEE. This CDR3 spans 16 amino acids. Here the CDR3 DNA reads TGTGCCAGCAGCTTGTCGACTAAGGACAGGGGCCACGAGCAGTACTTC. As protein: CASSLSTKDRGHEQYF. Supplemented by reference TRBV5-8 and TRBJ2-7, the full variable domain reads EAGVTQSPTHLIKTRGQQATLRCSPISGHTSVYWYQQALGLGLQFLLWYDEGEERNRGNFPPRFSGRQFPNYSSELNVNALELEDSALYLCASSLSTKDRGHEQYFGPGTRLTVT.

The chain combines TRBV27 with TRBJ1-2; 7 positions match TRBD1. The CDR3 has 16 residues. Germline V CDR1 and CDR2: MNHEY, SMNVEV (reference sequence). V lost 3 bases and J lost 6; bases outside the gene matches: 13. Here the CDR3 DNA reads TGTGCCAGCAGTTTGTATCAGGACAGGTCTATCCATGGCTACACCTTC. Its translation is CASSLYQDRSIHGYTF.

This sequence joins TRBV20-1 and TRBJ2-4, with 8 bases identical to TRBD1. The DNA matches TRBJ2-5 better at its end, which makes the J call doubtful. Germline V gene lookup returns CDR1 DFQATT and CDR2 SNEGSKA (reference sequence). The CDR3 runs to 15 residues. CDR3 in DNA: TGCAGTGCTAACGATCAGGGGGCCCCTCAAGAGACCCAGTACTTC. Protein: CSANDQGAPQETQYF.

This clonotype was counted ten times or more. The chain joins TRBV3-1 to TRBJ1-2, with 8 bases fitting TRBD1. CDR3 length equals 15 residues. From germline, CDR1 is LGHDT and CDR2 YNNKEL (reference sequence). The trim removed 1 base at V and 9 bases at J, leaving 10 bases unmatched. The CDR3 DNA follows: TGTGCCAGCAGCCAAGCCGCTGGACAGGGTGCGCGCTACACCTTC. Its translation: CASSQAAGQGARYTF.

The chain recombines TRBV6-5 with TRBJ2-1, with unresolved D. Germline V gene lookup returns CDR1 MNHEY and CDR2 SVGAGI. The CDR3 sequence is 13 residues long. V lost 7 bases and J 4 bases, leaving 11 bases between the germline ends. This CDR3 is CASMSGPYNEQFF. CDR3 bases: TGTGCCAGCATGTCAGGACCTTACAATGAGCAGTTCTTC.

About this clonotype itself: A much larger clonotype is one base distant, so this may be a read error. J is TRBJ2-2 and V is TRBV3-1; D is possibly TRBD2 (5 bases). The CDR3 is 12 amino acids. From germline, CDR1 is LGHDT and CDR2 YNNKEL (reference sequence). CDR3 nucleotides: TGTGCCAGCAGGCTTTTCACCGGGGAGCGGTTTTTT. Encoded protein: CASRLFTGERFF.

This clonotype was seen just once. Just one base apart from a much larger clone, this may be a read error. The chain links TRBV12-3 or TRBV12-4 to TRBJ2-5; 7 bases agree with TRBD2. This CDR3 has 16 residues. J lost 11 bases, V lost 7 bases, and 22 bases had no gene match. CDR3 sequence (DNA): TGTGCCAGCAAGTCCCTTTCAGCGGGGTTCCACAATGAGCAGTACTTC. It encodes CASKSLSAGFHNEQYF.

The chain uses TRBV7-3 and TRBJ2-7; D is tentatively TRBD1 or TRBD2 (5 bases each). The CDR3 loop spans 15 amino acids. V was pared by 9 bases and J by 7 bases, with 25 bases between. In germline, CDR1 is SGHTA, CDR2 FQGTGA. The CDR3 here is CASAWGWPGSNEQYF. CDR3 in DNA: TGTGCCAGTGCCTGGGGGTGGCCGGGTTCTAATGAGCAGTACTTC.

Comments on this clonotype: Mismatch with germline at one junction end may stem from a read error. V and J are TRBV27 and TRBJ2-3, with D possibly TRBD2 on 5 matching bases. Germline CDR1 MNHEY, CDR2 SMNVEV (reference sequence). The CDR3 sequence is 15 residues long. This CDR3 is CTSGSTWSSTDTQYF. DNA of the CDR3: TGTACCAGCGGTTCTACCTGGTCTAGCACAGATACGCAGTATTTT.

The chain recombines TRBV28 with TRBJ1-5; unclear D gene. The V gene's germline CDR1 is MDHEN and CDR2 SYDVKM. V dropped 10 bases and J dropped 6 bases, with 19 bases sitting between them. CDR3 length: 14 amino acids. CDR3: CATLSERPTQPQHF. The CDR3 DNA follows: TGTGCCACCCTCAGCGAGCGGCCGACTCAGCCCCAGCATTTT.

The V call is TRBV12-3 or TRBV12-4, the J call TRBJ1-4, with TRBD1 matching 10 bases. The ends lost 1 base at V and 8 bases at J; junction bases unmatched: 7. The CDR3 has 16 amino acids. The CDR3 DNA is TGTGCCAGCAGTTTAGTTTCGGGACAGGGGACGGAAAAACTGTTTTTT. Translated: CASSLVSGQGTEKLFF.

The CDR3 reads CASSFRSKTEAFF. CDR3 in DNA: TGTGCCAGCAGCTTCCGGAGTAAAACTGAAGCTTTCTTT. This chain uses TRBV7-2 with TRBJ1-1; D ambiguous. This CDR3 is built from 13 residues. V was pared by 3 bases and J by 5 bases, with 10 bases between. Germline CDR1 and CDR2: SGHTA and FQGNSA.